A single sample is the source of the 25 T cell receptor beta chains below, sequenced in a study of T cell repertoires in cytomegalovirus infection. A single record per CDR3 protein comes from TCRdb applying MiXCR to the reads. Here the sample spans around 77,000 distinct CDR3 sequences, approximately 22% being singletons. For these receptors, no antigen is known. The source was CD8+ T cells from cultured PBMCs, collected from culture after CMV antigen stimulation. Receptor source: a human donor in good health (CMV status not recorded). Some clones in this sample may be carry-over from other donors' samples.

This clonotype was observed a few times. The chain recombines TRBV19 with TRBJ2-4, with TRBD1 matching over 7 bases. The CDR3 has 14 amino acids. From germline, CDR1 is LNHDA and CDR2 SQIVND (reference sequence). With 6 bases clipped from V and 1 base from J, the junction kept 3 bases outside the gene matches. CDR3 region: CASSLRGAKNIQYF. The CDR3 region has the DNA TGTGCCAGTAGCCTCAGGGGGGCCAAAAACATTCAGTACTTC.

The chain is built from TRBV7-9 and TRBJ1-5; possible D gene TRBD1, 6 bases. V shed 10 bases and J shed 3 bases, with 16 bases lying between them. The germline gives CDR1 SEHNR, CDR2 FQNEAQ (reference sequence). This CDR3 comprises 14 residues. The CDR3 region is CATSNGGPNQPQHF. The CDR3 nucleotides are TGTGCCACTTCAAACGGGGGCCCCAATCAGCCCCAGCATTTT.

This clonotype was observed a few times. This chain connects TRBV6-6 to TRBJ2-2; unclear D gene. The CDR3 is made up of 14 amino acids. CDR1 and CDR2 (germline): MNHNY, SVGAGI (reference sequence). V lost 5 bases to trimming and J lost 5 bases, with 12 bases between them. The CDR3 DNA reads as TGTGCCAGCAGTGCCGATCGTAGGACCGGGGAGCTGTTTTTT. Protein product: CASSADRRTGELFF.

This chain uses TRBV6-2 or TRBV6-3 with TRBJ1-6, with D uncertain. In germline, CDR1 is MNHEY, CDR2 SVGEGT. The CDR3 contains 14 residues. Trimming took off 0 bases at V and 6 bases at J, with 6 bases between the two ends. The chain's CDR3 is CASSYSGSNSPLHF. Here the CDR3 DNA reads TGTGCCAGCAGTTACTCAGGGTCTAATTCACCCCTCCACTTT.

This clonotype was observed a handful of times. V is TRBV4-2 and J is TRBJ2-6; weak D call: TRBD2 (5 bases). V was pared by 0 bases and J by 0 bases, with 9 bases between. Per the germline V gene, CDR1 is LGHNA and CDR2 is YNFKEQ. CDR3 length: 17 amino acids. The CDR3 is CASSQDASSSGANVLTF. The CDR3 DNA follows: TGTGCCAGCAGCCAAGATGCTAGCAGCTCTGGGGCCAACGTCCTGACTTTC.

This clonotype was picked up a small number of times. The J gene is TRBJ2-7, the V gene TRBV5-6; perhaps TRBD1 as D (5 bases). Trimming removed 4 bases at V and 1 base at J, with 9 bases between. The CDR3 sequence is 13 residues long. Germline V gene data show CDR1 as SGHDT and CDR2 as YYEEEE. CDR3 DNA sequence: TGTGCCAGCAGCCAGGGAATATCCTACGAGCAGTACTTC. Translating gives CASSQGISYEQYF.

With regard to this clonotype: One junction end does not reproduce the germline sequence, and a read error may be involved. The chain uses TRBV7-2 and TRBJ2-7; 9 bases align to TRBD2. CDR3 length: 15 residues. Germline assignment: CDR1 SGHTA and CDR2 FQGNSA. The CDR3 spells CASSVAGEVWEEQYF. The CDR3 bases are TGTGCCAGCAGCGTAGCGGGGGAGGTTTGGGAGGAGCAGTACTTC.

This sequence joins TRBV27 and TRBJ1-2, with D tentatively TRBD1 (5 bases). Looked up from germline, CDR1 is MNHEY and CDR2 is SMNVEV (reference sequence). The V gene lost 3 bases and the J gene lost 6 bases, with 11 bases spanning the gap. The CDR3 contains 13 residues. The CDR3 sequence is CASSFRESDGYTF. The CDR3 bases are TGTGCCAGCAGTTTCAGGGAATCGGATGGCTACACCTTC.

The genes are TRBV6-2 or TRBV6-3 and TRBJ2-1; no reliable D call. Germline V lookup: CDR1 MNHEY, CDR2 SVGEGT. V was cut by 6 bases and J by 5 bases, with 20 bases left in between. The CDR3 is 16 residues long. CDR3: CASRPPRTDKNNEQFF. In DNA, the CDR3 is TGTGCCAGCAGGCCCCCTCGGACGGATAAGAACAATGAGCAGTTCTTC.

Comments on this clonotype: A read error may be the cause here, since a much bigger clone is one base away. The chain combines TRBV7-8 with TRBJ2-7; D is uncertain. The CDR3 sequence is 11 residues long. With 3 bases removed from V and 3 bases from J, the gap between germline ends came to 3 bases. The germline gives CDR1 SGHVS, CDR2 FQNEAQ. Here the CDR3 DNA reads TGTGCCAGCAGCTTCAACTACGAGCAGTACTTC. It translates to CASSFNYEQYF. Full variable domain (missing parts from reference TRBV7-8 and TRBJ2-7): GAGVSQSPRYKVAKRGQDVALRCDPISGHVSLFWYQQALGQGPEFLTYFQNEAQLDKSGLPSDRFFAERPEGSVSTLKIQRTQQEDSAVYLCASSFNYEQYFGPGTRLTVT.

This clonotype came up a few times. In nucleotides, the CDR3 is TGTGCCAGCAGCCCAGGACAGCCTAATTGGGAGTTGAACACTGAAGCTTTCTTT. It is translated as CASSPGQPNWELNTEAFF. The chain uses TRBV7-6 and TRBJ1-1; weak D call: TRBD1 (6 bases). Trimming shortened V by 5 bases and J by 0 bases, and 22 bases separated the two germline ends. CDR3 length equals 18 residues. Germline V CDR1 and CDR2: SGHVS, FNYEAQ.

The chain carries TRBV4-3 and TRBJ2-1; 7 bases agree with TRBD1. This CDR3 is 15 amino acids long. CDR1 is LGHNA, CDR2 YSLEER, per germline. The J segment lost 8 bases and the V segment lost 8 bases, leaving 15 bases of the junction unmatched. The DNA of the CDR3 is TGCGCCAGCTCCACGGGGACAGCTCGTCCCCATGAGCAGTTCTTC. Protein sequence: CASSTGTARPHEQFF.

This clonotype was counted a single time. CDR3: CASSYTRGGYEQYF. CDR3 in DNA: TGTGCCAGCAGCTATACTCGCGGGGGCTACGAGCAGTACTTC. The V and J genes are TRBV7-2 and TRBJ2-7, with TRBD2 matching 7 bases. The trim removed 4 bases at V and 3 bases at J, leaving 6 bases unmatched. There are 14 residues in the CDR3. Germline lookup yields CDR1 SGHTA and CDR2 FQGNSA.

This clonotype appeared a few times. The chain has TRBV11-2 and TRBJ1-3, with a possible D match to TRBD1 (6 bases). V was cut by 5 bases and J by 1 base, with 15 bases left in between. The CDR3 is 16 amino acids. Germline V gene lookup returns CDR1 SGHAT and CDR2 FQNNGV. CDR3 nucleotide sequence: TGTGCCAGCAGCCTAACAACAGGGCGGTCTGGAAACACCATATATTTT. Residues: CASSLTTGRSGNTIYF.

This clonotype showed up many times. The chain is built from TRBV7-9 and TRBJ2-7, with 8 nucleotides matching TRBD1. The CDR3 has 13 residues. The germline V gene encodes CDR1 SEHNR and CDR2 FQNEAQ (reference sequence). V was pared by 5 bases and J by 2 bases, with 2 bases of the junction left unmatched. The CDR3 protein is CASSEQGAYEQYF. In DNA form, the CDR3 reads TGTGCCAGCAGCGAACAGGGGGCCTACGAGCAGTACTTC.

The sample holds a few counts of this clonotype. The genes are TRBV6-8 and TRBJ2-1; a weak D match, TRBD1 (6 bases). Trimming shortened V by 6 bases and J by 10 bases, and 10 bases separated the two germline ends. Germline V gives CDR1 MNHGY, CDR2 SAAAGT. This CDR3 has 11 residues. This chain's CDR3 is CASSGGQEQFF. Written as DNA, the CDR3 is TGTGCCAGCAGCGGTGGACAGGAGCAGTTCTTC.

The CDR3 here is CASSLAGQGSDTQYF. The CDR3 coding sequence is TGTGCCAGCAGCTTAGCGGGCCAGGGTTCAGATACGCAGTATTTT. The chain is built from TRBV7-2 and TRBJ2-3; tentative D call: TRBD1 (5 bases). The CDR3 consists of 15 residues. The germline CDR1 and CDR2 sequences are SGHTA and FQGNSA. V was pared by 0 bases and J by 4 bases, with 11 bases between.

V and J are TRBV6-2 or TRBV6-3 and TRBJ1-1; D is unresolved. Germline V gene sequence: CDR1 MNHEY, CDR2 SVGEGT. The CDR3 has 13 residues. Between the trimmed V and J ends, which lost 6 bases and 6 bases, there was a span of 14 bases. CDR3 residues: CASSSHTDPEAFF. CDR3 sequence (DNA): TGTGCCAGCAGCTCTCACACGGACCCTGAAGCTTTCTTT.

This CDR3 reads CASSLGLVATNEKLFF. The CDR3 DNA reads as TGTGCCAGCAGCTTAGGTTTAGTTGCAACTAATGAAAAACTGTTTTTT. This chain connects TRBV7-6 to TRBJ1-4; no clear D gene. The CDR3 length is 16 residues. Trimming removed 1 base at V and 0 bases at J, with 9 bases between. Germline CDR1 is SGHVS and CDR2 is FNYEAQ. The whole variable domain, remainder taken from reference TRBV7-6 and TRBJ1-4, is GAGVSQSPRYKVTKRGQDVALRCDPISGHVSLYWYRQALGQGPEFLTYFNYEAQQDKSGLPNDRFSAERPEGSISTLTIQRTEQRDSAMYRCASSLGLVATNEKLFFGSGTQLSVL.

This clonotype appeared a few times. This chain uses TRBV15 with TRBJ2-1, with 8 nucleotides matching TRBD1. Germline lookup yields CDR1 LNHNV and CDR2 YYDKDF (reference sequence). This CDR3 is built from 14 residues. The V segment lost 4 bases and the J segment 10 bases; nucleotides outside the gene matches: 9. The DNA for the CDR3 is TGTGCCACCAGCATCTACAGGGGGGTCTGGGAGCAGTTCTTC. It codes for CATSIYRGVWEQFF.

In its sample, this clonotype was seen a few times. The chain uses TRBV2 and TRBJ2-3, with D possibly TRBD1 on 6 matching bases. Per the germline V gene, CDR1 is SNHLY and CDR2 is FYNNEI. The CDR3 has 16 residues. The germline V and J ends were trimmed by 4 bases and 2 bases, with 16 bases remaining between them. The CDR3 is CASSGDEGVYTDTQYF. The CDR3 DNA reads TGTGCCAGCAGTGGGGATGAGGGGGTATACACAGATACGCAGTATTTT. Filled out from reference TRBV2 and TRBJ2-3, the complete variable domain reads EPEVTQTPSHQVTQMGQEVILRCVPISNHLYFYWYRQILGQKVEFLVSFYNNEISEKSEIFDDQFSVERPDGSNFTLKIRSTKLEDSAMYFCASSGDEGVYTDTQYFGPGTRLTVL.

This clonotype appeared a few times. The chain is built from TRBV4-3 and TRBJ2-7, with D unresolved. The CDR3 is 14 amino acids. Germline CDR1 and CDR2: LGHNA and YSLEER. The ends were cut back, 3 bases at V and 0 bases at J, with 9 bases in the middle. The CDR3 sequence is CASSQGYPSYEQYF. The CDR3 DNA reads as TGCGCCAGCAGCCAGGGGTATCCCTCCTACGAGCAGTACTTC.

This chain's CDR3 is CSVEDSSYEQYF. The CDR3 coding sequence is TGCAGCGTTGAAGACAGCTCCTACGAGCAGTACTTC. The V call is TRBV29-1, the J call TRBJ2-7, with D unresolved. CDR3 length equals 12 residues. Germline lookup yields CDR1 SQVTM and CDR2 ANQGSEA. The V end lost 0 bases, the J end lost 0 bases, and 3 bases lay between the germline ends.

This clonotype was seen a handful of times. The chain couples TRBV7-9 to TRBJ1-4, with D uncertain. V was shortened by 3 bases and J by 4 bases, with 3 bases between the two germline ends. CDR3 length: 12 amino acids. CDR1 SEHNR and CDR2 FQNEAQ come from the germline V gene (reference sequence). The CDR3 DNA follows: TGTGCCAGCAGCTTGAATAATGAAAAACTGTTTTTT. This sequence encodes CASSLNNEKLFF. The full variable domain, in which reference TRBV7-9 and TRBJ1-4 provide the parts outside the CDR3, is DTGVSQNPRHKITKRGQNVTFRCDPISEHNRLYWYRQTLGQGPEFLTYFQNEAQLEKSRLLSDRFSAERPKGSFSTLEIQRTEQGDSAMYLCASSLNNEKLFFGSGTQLSVL.

This chain connects TRBV29-1 to TRBJ2-1, with a tentative D call TRBD2 (7 bases). Trimming stripped 3 bases from V and 1 base from J, with 13 bases between. CDR3 size: 15 residues. Germline CDR1 and CDR2: SQVTM and ANQGSEA. The chain's CDR3 is CSVEGRGASYNEQFF. The CDR3 coding sequence is TGCAGCGTTGAGGGTCGGGGGGCTTCCTACAATGAGCAGTTCTTC.